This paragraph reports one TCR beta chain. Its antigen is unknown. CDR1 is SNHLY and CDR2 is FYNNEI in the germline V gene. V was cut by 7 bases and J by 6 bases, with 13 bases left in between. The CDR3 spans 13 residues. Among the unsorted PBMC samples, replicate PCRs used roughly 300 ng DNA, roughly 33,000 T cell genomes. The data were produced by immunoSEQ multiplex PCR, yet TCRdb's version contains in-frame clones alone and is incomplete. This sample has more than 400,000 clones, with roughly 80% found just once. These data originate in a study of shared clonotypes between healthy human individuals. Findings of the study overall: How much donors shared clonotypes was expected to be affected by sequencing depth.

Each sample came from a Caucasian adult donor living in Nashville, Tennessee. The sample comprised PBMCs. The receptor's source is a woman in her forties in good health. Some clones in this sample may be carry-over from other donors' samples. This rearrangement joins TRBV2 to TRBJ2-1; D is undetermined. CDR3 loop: CASTVARPNEQFF. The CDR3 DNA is TGTGCCAGCACGGTAGCAAGACCCAATGAGCAGTTCTTC.